This T cell receptor beta chain appears in the sequencing data of a study of cytomegalovirus exposure and HLA in healthy donors. Study-level findings and limits: A cluster of highly shared sequence variants was likely a sequencing artifact. When analyzed later, a missense DCLRE1C variant was found to be linked to TCR beta V- and J-gene trimming. Roughly uniform sequencing depth across donors was assumed, possibly incorrectly. A further, later analysis showed that HLA-associated TCR beta chains (compared with equally common others) were more clonally expanded.

PCR employed 60 Vbeta and 13 Jbeta primers. Using immunoSEQ multiplex PCR, the repertoire was profiled, and TCRdb retains in-frame clones only, with some absent. The repertoire has around 190,000 clones, about four fifths of them found once; the top ten carry 3.4%. V was pared by 2 bases and J by 7 bases, with 14 bases between. Germline loops: CDR1 WSHSY, CDR2 SAAADI. This CDR3 contains 15 residues. In the case of this clone: Its antigen remains unknown.

The sequencing input was PBMCs. The TCR originated in a man in his forties or fifties in good health and CMV-seropositive. The chain has TRBV10-2 and TRBJ1-4; D is possibly TRBD1 (5 bases). CDR3 loop: CASSEVGGRGEKLFF. The CDR3 DNA follows: TGCGCCAGCAGTGAGGTCGGAGGGAGGGGTGAAAAACTGTTTTTT.